A selection of T cell receptor beta chains follows, all from one sample in a study of cytomegalovirus exposure and HLA in healthy donors. Sequencing used immunoSEQ multiplex PCR; TCRdb keeps in-frame clones, though not all of them. Counted here are about 180,000 clones, roughly 82% occurring once; the ten biggest clones make up around 1.2%. The sequenced sample consisted of PBMCs. Receptors originate from a girl aged 2 to 9 in good health and CMV-seropositive. CDR3s include the opening cysteine and the closing phenylalanine or tryptophan. D genes are given only for firm matches. The size entry is marked missing in some rows and otherwise reads once, few, many or a size class.

V gene	J gene	D gene	clone size	CDR3 DNA	CDR3 protein
TRBV28	TRBJ1-2	-	-	TGTGCCAGCAGTTTTAGGGGCCAGGGTGCTAACTATGGCTACACCTTC	CASSFRGQGANYGYTF
TRBV4-1	TRBJ1-2	TRBD1	-	TGCGCCAGCAGCCACGCTCTTCAGGGGGCGAGGGACTATGGCTACACCTTC	CASSHALQGARDYGYTF
TRBV4-2	TRBJ2-5	TRBD2	-	TGTGCCAGCAGCCAAGGGTCTTTAGCGGGAATCCAAGAGACCCAGTACTTC	CASSQGSLAGIQETQYF
TRBV7-8	TRBJ2-7	-	-	TGTGCCAGCAGCCCTCCACAGGACCTTTACGAGCAGTACTTC	CASSPPQDLYEQYF
TRBV5-1	TRBJ2-7	-	once	TGCGCCAGCAGCTTGGCAGGGCAGGGCAACTACGAGCAGTACTTC	CASSLAGQGNYEQYF
TRBV13	TRBJ2-1	TRBD2	-	TGTGCCAGCAGCCTCCCCTGGCGGGGGTTTTCCTACAATGAGCAGTTCTTC	CASSLPWRGFSYNEQFF
TRBV30	TRBJ1-2	-	once	TGTGCCTGGAGTGTACACCCGCAGTGTGGCTACACCTTC	CAWSVHPQCGYTF
TRBV18	TRBJ1-5	TRBD1	-	TGTGCCAGCTCACCGTTTAAGACAGGGGCAACCTTTTATCAGCCCCAGCATTTT	CASSPFKTGATFYQPQHF
TRBV7-2	TRBJ2-1	TRBD2	-	TGTGCCAGCAGCTTTGGACTAGGAGGGGAGTTCTTC	CASSFGLGGEFF
TRBV5-1	TRBJ1-5	-	-	TGCGCCAGCAGCTTGGGAGGGCCTATCAACAATCAGCCCCAGCATTTT	CASSLGGPINNQPQHF
TRBV27	TRBJ2-2	TRBD1	-	TGTGCCAGCAGCCCGAGACAGGGGAACACCGGGGAGCTGTTTTTT	CASSPRQGNTGELFF
TRBV30	TRBJ2-1	-	few	TGTGCCTGGAAACGGGGGACAGCCATTACCCACAATGAGCAGTTCTTC	CAWKRGTAITHNEQFF
TRBV11-2	TRBJ2-1	TRBD1	-	TGTGCCAGCAGCCGTGGTCGGGGACAGGGGTACAATGAGCAGTTCTTC	CASSRGRGQGYNEQFF
TRBV7-9	TRBJ2-1	TRBD1	many	TGTGCCAGCAACCAAGAAAGAACAGGGGGCAATGAGCAGTTCTTC	CASNQERTGGNEQFF
TRBV5-4	TRBJ1-2	-	few	TGTGCCAGCAGCTTGGGTGGGGGGGTCAACTATGGCTACACCTTC	CASSLGGGVNYGYTF
TRBV27	TRBJ2-2	-	-	TGTGCCAGCCGAAACCGGAGGTTCAACACCGGGGAGCTGTTTTTT	CASRNRRFNTGELFF
TRBV11-3	TRBJ2-5	-	-	TGTGCCAGCAGCCTCCGGACAGTAGAAGAGACCCAGTACTTC	CASSLRTVEETQYF
TRBV9	TRBJ2-1	-	-	TGTGCCAGCAGCCCCTTGCGGGCGGACAATGAGCAGTTCTTC	CASSPLRADNEQFF
TRBV4-1	TRBJ2-1	TRBD2	-	TGCGCCAGCAGCCAAGGACTAGCGGGAGCATTGAGCTCCTACAATGAGCAGTTCTTC	CASSQGLAGALSSYNEQFF
TRBV11-2	TRBJ2-1	-	-	TGTGCCAGCAGCCCCGCCGGGAGATCCTACAATGAGCAGTTCTTC	CASSPAGRSYNEQFF
TRBV2	TRBJ2-7	-	-	TGTGCCAGCAGTGTAGGGGGGACTACCACCTACGAGCAGTACTTC	CASSVGGTTTYEQYF
TRBV30	TRBJ2-2	-	-	TGTGCCTGGATCCAACTGAACACCGGGGAGCTGTTTTTT	CAWIQLNTGELFF
TRBV10-1	TRBJ2-1	-	-	TGCGCCAGCAGTGGTGACAGCTCCTTCTACAATGAGCAGTTCTTC	CASSGDSSFYNEQFF